Following are 25 T cell receptor beta chains from one sample sequenced in a study of blood T cells in healthy people across ages. Sample-barcoded 5' priming and a J-beta primer mix drove a second PCR of roughly 6 to 12 cycles. TCRdb redid the calling of the 5' RACE reads with MiXCR, one entry per CDR3 protein. Of nearly 800,000 distinct CDR3 sequences listed, 20% to 25% were seen once; the top ten hold more than 3%. These same data were also listed under a study on T cells of mothers and their children.

The sample taken for sequencing was blood. These receptors originate from a boy aged 5 to 17 in good health.

J is TRBJ1-2 and V is TRBV20-1, with 9 bases matching TRBD1. Germline V gene lookup returns CDR1 DFQATT and CDR2 SNEGSKA (reference sequence). J lost 8 bases, V lost 5 bases, and 12 bases had no gene match. The length of the CDR3 is 14 residues. The CDR3 here is CSARMGQGIFGYTF. CDR3 sequence (DNA): TGCAGTGCTCGTATGGGACAGGGAATATTCGGCTACACCTTC.

This rearrangement joins TRBV20-1 to TRBJ2-7, with TRBD2 matching over 9 bases. The V gene's germline CDR1 is DFQATT and CDR2 SNEGSKA (reference sequence). With V trimmed by 2 bases and J by 7 bases, 9 bases remained unmatched. This CDR3 spans 14 amino acids. The CDR3: CSARMIAGEGEQYF. The CDR3 DNA reads as TGCAGTGCTAGAATGATAGCGGGAGAAGGGGAGCAGTACTTC.

The chain joins TRBV5-5 to TRBJ2-7, with D unclear. Between the trimmed V and J ends, which lost 0 bases and 3 bases, there was a span of 13 bases. CDR3 length equals 15 residues. Germline V lookup: CDR1 SGHKS, CDR2 YYEKEE (reference sequence). The CDR3 region has the DNA TGTGCCAGCAGCTTGGGCCTGGGGATGATCTACGAGCAGTACTTC. It specifies CASSLGLGMIYEQYF.

The chain couples TRBV29-1 to TRBJ2-2; 9 bases agree with TRBD2. Germline values: CDR1 SQVTM, CDR2 ANQGSEA. CDR3 length: 13 amino acids. Trimming cost V 4 bases and J 5 bases; bases outside gene matches: 2. The CDR3 spells CSVGLAATGELFF. CDR3 coding DNA: TGCAGCGTTGGACTAGCGGCGACCGGGGAGCTGTTTTTT.

The V gene is TRBV5-6, the J gene TRBJ2-5; D remains ambiguous. Germline V gene lookup returns CDR1 SGHDT and CDR2 YYEEEE. The CDR3 contains 15 residues. V lost 0 bases, J lost 3 bases, and 12 bases lay in between. DNA of the CDR3: TGTGCCAGCAGCTTGGCCCGGGCGCCAAAAGAGACCCAGTACTTC. This translates into CASSLARAPKETQYF.

The rearrangement links TRBV29-1 to TRBJ1-2; D not resolved. Trimming took off 7 bases at V and 2 bases at J, with 11 bases between the two ends. From germline, CDR1 is SQVTM and CDR2 ANQGSEA. The CDR3 contains 12 residues. CDR3 DNA: TGCAGCGCCGGCGAGGTGAACTATGGCTACACCTTC. This encodes CSAGEVNYGYTF.

This clonotype was recorded at least ten times. CDR3 sequence (DNA): TGCGCCAGCAGTGGACAGGCCTTCTATGGCTACACCTTC. Amino acids: CASSGQAFYGYTF. The chain combines TRBV10-2 with TRBJ1-2; possible D gene TRBD1, 6 bases. The CDR3 totals 13 residues. V was cut by 4 bases and J by 4 bases, with 10 bases left in between. Germline V lookup: CDR1 WSHSY, CDR2 SAAADI.

J is TRBJ1-1 and V is TRBV18; 7 positions match TRBD1. V lost 5 bases and J lost 7; bases outside the gene matches: 7. Germline V gene data show CDR1 as KGHSH and CDR2 as LQKENI. This CDR3 has 13 amino acids. CDR3 bases: TGTGCCAGCTCATCCATCGGACAGGTTGAAGCTTTCTTT. Translated, it gives CASSSIGQVEAFF.

This clonotype appeared a few times. V and J are TRBV5-1 and TRBJ2-1, with 7 bases aligning to TRBD2. The CDR3 runs 15 residues. J was trimmed by 4 bases and V by 0 bases; bases with no gene match: 4. CDR1 is SGHRS, CDR2 YFSETQ, per germline. The CDR3 region is CASSLARGRYNEQFF. In nucleotides, the CDR3 is TGCGCCAGCAGCTTGGCCCGCGGGAGATACAATGAGCAGTTCTTC.

There are a few counts of this clonotype. J is TRBJ2-5 and V is TRBV27, with no clear D. Trimming removed 1 base from V and 1 base from J, with 19 bases in between. CDR1 and CDR2 (germline): MNHEY, SMNVEV (reference sequence). There are 18 residues in the CDR3. The CDR3 protein is CASSLFFGSEYSQETQYF. In DNA, the CDR3 is TGTGCCAGCAGTTTATTCTTCGGTTCTGAGTACAGCCAAGAGACCCAGTACTTC.

This chain connects TRBV4-3 to TRBJ2-5, with D possibly matching TRBD1 (6 bases). The DNA end lines up better with TRBJ2-7; the J call may be wrong. The CDR3 is made up of 15 amino acids. CDR1 is LGHNA, CDR2 YSLEER, per germline. CDR3 loop: CASSQDRGAPYEQYF. CDR3 DNA sequence: TGCGCCAGCAGCCAAGACAGGGGAGCCCCCTACGAGCAGTACTTC.

This clonotype has just a few counts. At one boundary the junction diverges from the germline segment, which might be a read error. This rearrangement joins TRBV28 to TRBJ2-3; the D call may be TRBD1 or TRBD2 (5 bases each). Per germline, CDR1 MDHEN and CDR2 SYDVKM. The CDR3 extends over 14 amino acids. The CDR3 DNA is TGTGCCAGCAGTTCCGGGACGTTTGCTGATACGCGGTATTTT. Residues: CASSSGTFADTRYF.

This clonotype was seen more than once but under ten times. J is TRBJ2-1 and V is TRBV4-3; 8 bases are shared with TRBD2. This CDR3 comprises 16 residues. The V gene end was trimmed by 1 base and the J gene end by 10 bases; junction bases not matched to a gene: 12. CDR1 and CDR2 from the germline V gene are LGHNA and YSLEER. The DNA for the CDR3 is TGCGCCAGCAGCCAAGCCTGGGCGGGGGGCCTCAGGGAGCAGTTCTTC. Its protein is CASSQAWAGGLREQFF.

This clonotype was seen only a few times. The chain links TRBV7-9 to TRBJ2-5; no clear D. CDR3 length: 13 residues. V was trimmed by 5 bases and J by 2 bases, leaving 9 bases between them. Germline V CDR1 and CDR2: SEHNR, FQNEAQ (reference sequence). The CDR3 DNA sequence: TGTGCCAGCAGCGCTGCAGCTCAAGAGACCCAGTACTTC. It yields the protein CASSAAAQETQYF. Supplemented by reference TRBV7-9 and TRBJ2-5, the full variable domain reads DTGVSQNPRHKITKRGQNVTFRCDPISEHNRLYWYRQTLGQGPEFLTYFQNEAQLEKSRLLSDRFSAERPKGSFSTLEIQRTEQGDSAMYLCASSAAAQETQYFGPGTRLLVL.

V usage is TRBV5-5 and J usage is TRBJ2-5; 8 bases are a match to TRBD2. The V gene's germline CDR1 is SGHKS and CDR2 YYEKEE (reference sequence). The length of the CDR3 is 16 residues. With V trimmed by 4 bases and J by 4 bases, 12 bases remained unmatched. This CDR3 is CASSRTRAGGGETQYF. Written as DNA, the CDR3 is TGTGCCAGCAGCCGGACTCGGGCGGGAGGTGGAGAGACCCAGTACTTC.

The rearrangement joins TRBV5-6 to TRBJ2-3; the D is unclear. CDR1 and CDR2 from the germline V gene are SGHDT and YYEEEE. The CDR3 consists of 16 residues. The germline V and J ends were trimmed by 0 bases and 4 bases, with 15 bases remaining between them. The chain's CDR3 is CASSLGRGGRADTQYF. CDR3 nucleotides: TGTGCCAGCAGCTTGGGCCGCGGCGGTCGGGCAGATACGCAGTATTTT.

The chain recombines TRBV9 with TRBJ1-6, with TRBD1 as a possible D gene (5 bases). Germline loops: CDR1 SGDLS, CDR2 YYNGEE. V lost 0 bases and J 9 bases, leaving 13 bases between the germline ends. The CDR3 extends over 15 amino acids. CDR3 bases: TGTGCCAGCAGCGTAGCTGAGGGCCAGGGTTCACCCCTCCACTTT. Its translation is CASSVAEGQGSPLHF. Full variable domain (rest looked up from reference TRBV9 and TRBJ1-6): DSGVTQTPKHLITATGQRVTLRCSPRSGDLSVYWYQQSLDQGLQFLIQYYNGEERAKGNILERFSAQQFPDLHSELNLSSLELGDSALYFCASSVAEGQGSPLHFGNGTRLTVT.

The J gene is TRBJ2-7, the V gene TRBV4-3; no firm D call. Germline V CDR1 and CDR2: LGHNA, YSLEER. Trimming pared 0 bases from V and 5 bases from J, leaving 11 bases between. The CDR3 is 14 residues long. The DNA of the CDR3 is TGCGCCAGCAGCCAAGATTCGGCGGCCGACGAGCAGTACTTC. Amino acids: CASSQDSAADEQYF.

The chain links TRBV6-2 or TRBV6-3 to TRBJ1-5; 10 nucleotides match TRBD1. The CDR3 covers 13 residues. Germline CDR1 reads MNHEY; CDR2 reads SVGEGT. J gave up 5 bases and V 8 bases, and 3 bases lay outside the gene matches. CDR3 sequence: CASEDRGYQPQHF. In DNA form, the CDR3 reads TGTGCCAGCGAGGACAGGGGGTATCAGCCCCAGCATTTT.

The V call is TRBV12-3 or TRBV12-4, the J call TRBJ2-5, with TRBD2 matching 11 bases. With the DNA end fitting TRBJ2-1 better, the J assignment may be wrong. The CDR3 is 15 residues long. The DNA of the CDR3 is TGTGCCAGCAGCCGAACTAGCGGGGGAATTAGAGAGCAGTTCTTC. Protein: CASSRTSGGIREQFF.

This clonotype has just a few counts. The CDR3 sequence: CSAREWDRGLYEQYF. In nucleotides, the CDR3 is TGCAGTGCTAGAGAATGGGACAGGGGTCTCTACGAGCAGTACTTC. The chain couples TRBV20-1 to TRBJ2-7; TRBD1 aligns across 10 bases. Trimming removed 0 bases from V and 3 bases from J; junction bases left unmatched: 5. The CDR3 consists of 15 residues. Germline CDR1 and CDR2: DFQATT and SNEGSKA (reference sequence).

The chain combines TRBV6-6 with TRBJ2-6, with 7 positions matching TRBD1. The CDR3 loop spans 15 amino acids. Unmatched junction bases numbered 1, after V lost 2 bases and J lost 3 bases. CDR1 is MNHNY, CDR2 SVGAGI, per germline (reference sequence). The CDR3 DNA follows: TGTGCCAGCAGTTACCAGGGGGATGGGGCCAACGTCCTGACTTTC. This codes for CASSYQGDGANVLTF.

This clonotype was detected only a few times. The chain employs TRBV25-1 and TRBJ2-1, with 8 positions matching TRBD2. The DNA end lines up better with TRBJ2-7; the J call may be wrong. The CDR3 runs 15 residues. The germline gives CDR1 MGHDK, CDR2 SYGVNS. This CDR3 reads CASSPEGSGEYEQYF. The CDR3 nucleotides read TGTGCCAGCAGTCCCGAAGGTAGCGGGGAATACGAGCAGTACTTC.

This clonotype was seen a few times. This sequence joins TRBV14 and TRBJ2-7, with D possibly being TRBD2 (5 bases). V lost 0 bases and J lost 1, with 7 bases in between. The germline V gene encodes CDR1 SGHDN and CDR2 FVKESK. The length of the CDR3 is 14 residues. The CDR3 is CASSQERGSYEQYF. The CDR3 DNA reads TGTGCCAGCAGCCAAGAACGGGGATCCTACGAGCAGTACTTC.

This clonotype was seen more than once but under ten times. The chain employs TRBV25-1 and TRBJ2-2; perhaps TRBD2 as D (6 bases). The CDR3 sequence is 14 residues long. V was shortened by 6 bases and J by 1 base, with 9 bases between the two germline ends. Looked up from germline, CDR1 is MGHDK and CDR2 is SYGVNS. This CDR3 is CASRGRENTGELFF. CDR3 nucleotide sequence: TGTGCCAGCAGAGGGCGGGAGAACACCGGGGAGCTGTTTTTT.